The 28 T cell receptor beta chains below come from one sample, sequenced in a study of T cell changes during pregnancy in multiple sclerosis. Repertoires were generated with immunoSEQ multiplex PCR, while TCRdb's copy carries only in-frame clones and drops some. The table records tens of thousands of clones, approximately 92% of them present only once. The sequences come from CD8+ T cells from peripheral blood mononuclear cells, collected in the third trimester of pregnancy. These receptors all stem from a female donor in good health, enrolled as a control in a pregnancy study.

The J gene is TRBJ2-3, the V gene TRBV9; 8 bases line up with TRBD2. The ends lost 3 bases at V and 6 bases at J; junction bases unmatched: 15. CDR1 is SGDLS and CDR2 is YYNGEE in the germline V gene. The CDR3 covers 17 residues. Written as DNA, the CDR3 is TGTGCCAGCAGCGCCCTAGCTCCGCGGGGGGCCTACGATACGCAGTATTTT. As protein: CASSALAPRGAYDTQYF.

Turning to this clone: In the same sample, other DNA sequences code for this CDR3. The CDR3 nucleotides read TGTGCCAGCAGTTTTGGGGGGTCTGAAGCTTTCTTT. Amino acids: CASSFGGSEAFF. V gene TRBV27 combines with J gene TRBJ1-1, with a weak D call TRBD1 (5 bases). Germline V lookup: CDR1 MNHEY, CDR2 SMNVEV (reference sequence). Trimming cost V 3 bases and J 6 bases, with 8 bases left between them. The CDR3 consists of 12 residues.

CDR3 residues: CASSMSPIDRAQYGYTF. In nucleotides, the CDR3 is TGTGCCAGTAGTATGAGCCCCATAGACAGGGCTCAATATGGCTACACCTTC. The chain links TRBV19 to TRBJ1-2, with 7 bases lining up with TRBD1. V was pared by 3 bases and J by 5 bases, with 15 bases of the junction left unmatched. The CDR3 contains 17 residues. In germline, CDR1 is LNHDA, CDR2 SQIVND (reference sequence).

The table lists this clone with a few counts. V gene TRBV4-3 combines with J gene TRBJ2-1, with 9 bases aligning to TRBD1. CDR3 size: 16 residues. The J segment lost 0 bases and the V segment lost 0 bases, leaving 0 bases of the junction unmatched. The germline V gene encodes CDR1 LGHNA and CDR2 YSLEER. The CDR3 bases are TGCGCCAGCAGCCAAGAGACAGGGGGCTCCTACAATGAGCAGTTCTTC. Residues: CASSQETGGSYNEQFF.

V usage is TRBV7-9 and J usage is TRBJ1-1; tentatively, D is TRBD1 (5 bases). Germline CDR1 and CDR2: SEHNR and FQNEAQ (reference sequence). Trimming took off 3 bases at V and 6 bases at J, with 11 bases between the two ends. This CDR3 region has 13 residues. The CDR3 nucleotides read TGTGCCAGCAGCTTCCAGGGCTTGGCTGAAGCTTTCTTT. The encoded protein is CASSFQGLAEAFF.

The chain has TRBV5-4 and TRBJ1-2; TRBD1 aligns across 7 bases. V was pared by 2 bases and J by 5 bases, with 6 bases of the junction left unmatched. The CDR3 length is 14 residues. Per the germline V gene, CDR1 is SGHNT and CDR2 is YYREEE (reference sequence). CDR3 in DNA: TGTGCCAGCAGCTTTGGGACAGCAAGTTATGGCTACACCTTC. Its translation: CASSFGTASYGYTF.

A single count supports this clone. The rearrangement uses TRBV11-3 and TRBJ2-1; 8 bases fit TRBD1. The ends lost 5 bases at V and 7 bases at J; junction bases unmatched: 13. Germline CDR1 SGHNT, CDR2 YENEEA. The CDR3 spans 16 residues. The CDR3 sequence is CASSPTGDLLSNEQFF. For the CDR3, the DNA is TGTGCCAGCAGCCCGACAGGGGACCTGTTGTCGAATGAGCAGTTCTTC.

J is TRBJ1-5 and V is TRBV19, with TRBD1 matching over 8 bases. CDR1 LNHDA and CDR2 SQIVND come from the germline V gene (reference sequence). The CDR3 contains 15 residues. J gave up 6 bases and V 1 base, and 5 bases lay outside the gene matches. CDR3 protein: CASSIVPGGTQPQHF. CDR3 DNA: TGTGCCAGTAGTATAGTCCCAGGGGGCACTCAGCCCCAGCATTTT.

The rearrangement joins TRBV7-3 to TRBJ2-7; D ambiguous. V lost 4 bases and J 3 bases, leaving 10 bases between the germline ends. The CDR3 has 13 amino acids. CDR1 and CDR2 (germline): SGHTA, FQGTGA. The CDR3 spells CASSYQMNYEQYF. The DNA for the CDR3 is TGTGCCAGCAGCTACCAGATGAACTACGAGCAGTACTTC.

The chain has TRBV4-1 and TRBJ1-1, with a tentative D call TRBD1 (6 bases). Germline V gives CDR1 MGHRA, CDR2 YSYEKL. This CDR3 region has 15 residues. Trimming left V 3 bases short and J 2 bases short, with 13 bases between. CDR3 sequence reads: CASSHFRDINTEAFF. The CDR3 bases are TGCGCCAGCAGCCATTTCCGGGACATAAACACTGAAGCTTTCTTT.

The V call is TRBV11-2, the J call TRBJ1-2, with 7 bases aligning to TRBD1. The length of the CDR3 is 13 residues. V gave up 4 bases and J gave up 4 bases; unmatched junction bases: 3. CDR1 SGHAT and CDR2 FQNNGV come from the germline V gene. The CDR3 DNA is TGTGCCAGCAGCTCCACAGGGGTCTATGGCTACACCTTC. It yields the protein CASSSTGVYGYTF.

This chain uses TRBV19 with TRBJ1-5, with D possibly matching TRBD1 (5 bases). Trimming removed 1 base at V and 0 bases at J, with 16 bases between. CDR3 length equals 18 residues. The germline gives CDR1 LNHDA, CDR2 SQIVND (reference sequence). The CDR3: CASSIGGHLFYSNQPQHF. For the CDR3, the DNA is TGTGCCAGTAGTATAGGCGGACACCTCTTTTATAGCAATCAGCCCCAGCATTTT.

The CDR3 spells CASSPTGFEQYF. CDR3 nucleotide sequence: TGTGCCAGCAGCCCCACAGGGTTCGAGCAGTACTTC. The chain links TRBV7-9 to TRBJ2-7; D is perhaps TRBD1 (6 bases). Germline CDR1 SEHNR, CDR2 FQNEAQ (reference sequence). Trimming pared 5 bases from V and 6 bases from J, leaving 11 bases between. The CDR3 consists of 12 residues.

This chain's CDR3 is CASSQLLRDSVFTEAFF. CDR3 coding DNA: TGTGCCAGCAGCCAACTTTTAAGGGACAGTGTGTTCACTGAAGCTTTCTTT. This sequence joins TRBV14 and TRBJ1-1; TRBD1 agrees at 7 bases. V dropped 2 bases and J dropped 4; count of bases not matched to a gene: 13. Germline V CDR1 and CDR2: SGHDN, FVKESK. This CDR3 spans 17 amino acids. Full variable domain (remainder filled in from reference TRBV14 and TRBJ1-1): EAGVTQFPSHSVIEKGQTVTLRCDPISGHDNLYWYRRVMGKEIKFLLHFVKESKQDESGMPNNRFLAERTGGTYSTLKVQPAELEDSGVYFCASSQLLRDSVFTEAFFGQGTRLTVV.

The chain employs TRBV29-1 and TRBJ1-2; D not resolved. Trimming took 5 bases from V and 7 from J, leaving 14 bases between them. This CDR3 has 12 residues. Germline loops: CDR1 SQVTM, CDR2 ANQGSEA. Written as DNA, the CDR3 is TGCAGCGTTATCCGGGGAACGGGTGGCTACACCTTC. Amino acids: CSVIRGTGGYTF.

The gene calls are TRBV4-1 and TRBJ2-7, with 12 bases aligning to TRBD2. Trimming at V came to 2 bases and at J to 5 bases, leaving 7 bases not matched to a gene. The CDR3 sequence is 16 residues long. The germline CDR1 and CDR2 sequences are MGHRA and YSYEKL. Here the CDR3 DNA reads TGCGCCAGCAGCCAAAATCTAGCGGGGGGGCCAGACGAGCAGTACTTC. This sequence encodes CASSQNLAGGPDEQYF.

The rearrangement links TRBV9 to TRBJ2-3; 7 nucleotides align to TRBD1. Per the germline V gene, CDR1 is SGDLS and CDR2 is YYNGEE. The CDR3 sequence is 13 residues long. The V gene end was trimmed by 9 bases and the J gene end by 2 bases; junction bases not matched to a gene: 6. The CDR3 region has the DNA TGTGCCACAACTACAGGGGCCACAGATACGCAGTATTTT. The encoded protein is CATTTGATDTQYF.

This sequence joins TRBV6-6 and TRBJ2-1, with TRBD2 matching 7 bases. This CDR3 contains 15 residues. The V gene's germline CDR1 is MNHNY and CDR2 SVGAGI (reference sequence). The V and J ends lost 7 bases and 3 bases, in that order; junction bases with no gene match: 9. The CDR3 region is CASTPAAGNYNEQFF. The CDR3 nucleotides are TGTGCCAGCACCCCGGCAGCGGGGAACTACAATGAGCAGTTCTTC.

The rearrangement links TRBV30 to TRBJ1-4; D remains unclear. Trimming left V 3 bases short and J 0 bases short, with 8 bases between. Looked up from germline, CDR1 is GTSNPN and CDR2 is SVGIG (reference sequence). The CDR3 spans 14 residues. The CDR3: CAWSPPATNEKLFF. CDR3 nucleotide sequence: TGTGCCTGGAGCCCCCCGGCAACTAATGAAAAACTGTTTTTT.

In its sample, this clone was seen a few times. This chain joins TRBV7-3 and TRBJ1-2; 9 bases line up with TRBD1. The CDR3 is 16 residues long. With 4 bases clipped from V and 7 bases from J, the junction kept 13 bases outside the gene matches. Germline V lookup: CDR1 SGHTA, CDR2 FQGTGA. The CDR3 spells CASSSETPNRGLGYTF. DNA of the CDR3: TGTGCCAGCAGCTCGGAGACGCCCAACAGGGGGCTTGGCTACACCTTC. Drawing the rest from reference TRBV7-3 and TRBJ1-2, the complete variable domain is GAGVSQTPSNKVTEKGKYVELRCDPISGHTALYWYRQSLGQGPEFLIYFQGTGAADDSGLPNDRFFAVRPEGSVSTLKIQRTERGDSAVYLCASSSETPNRGLGYTFGSGTRLTVV.

This clone was recorded only once. V usage is TRBV13 and J usage is TRBJ2-7; tentative D call: TRBD1 (5 bases). CDR3 size: 14 residues. CDR1 is PRHDT, CDR2 FYEKMQ, per germline (reference sequence). The V gene lost 0 bases and the J gene lost 1 base, with 7 bases spanning the gap. In nucleotides, the CDR3 is TGTGCCAGCAGCTTAGGCTACAGGTCCTACGAGCAGTACTTC. It specifies CASSLGYRSYEQYF.

The rearrangement joins TRBV4-2 to TRBJ1-1; TRBD1 matches 9 bases. The V gene's germline CDR1 is LGHNA and CDR2 YNFKEQ. Trimming took 2 bases from V and 5 from J; bases not matched to a gene: 6. The CDR3 has 15 residues. The CDR3 DNA reads TGTGCCAGCAGCCAATATACAGGGGGCTGGACTGAAGCTTTCTTT. Residues: CASSQYTGGWTEAFF.

The J gene is TRBJ2-7, the V gene TRBV2; 7 nucleotides align to TRBD1. The J segment lost 4 bases and the V segment lost 7 bases, leaving 4 bases of the junction unmatched. The CDR3 has 12 amino acids. Germline loops: CDR1 SNHLY, CDR2 FYNNEI. In DNA form, the CDR3 reads TGTGCCAGCACTCCACAGGGGTACGAGCAGTACTTC. This codes for CASTPQGYEQYF.

V usage is TRBV7-9 and J usage is TRBJ2-2; D might be TRBD1 (5 bases). Germline CDR1 reads SEHNR; CDR2 reads FQNEAQ (reference sequence). V lost 4 bases, J lost 3 bases, and 9 bases lay in between. CDR3 length equals 14 residues. CDR3 sequence (DNA): TGTGCCAGCAGCTCAAGCAGGGACACCGGGGAGCTGTTTTTT. Translation: CASSSSRDTGELFF.

There are a few counts of this clone. The chain joins TRBV14 to TRBJ2-5; D remains ambiguous. Germline CDR1 reads SGHDN; CDR2 reads FVKESK. CDR3 size: 14 residues. The germline V and J ends were trimmed by 4 bases and 2 bases, with 11 bases remaining between them. The CDR3 sequence: CASSPIGVQETQYF. The CDR3 coding sequence is TGTGCCAGCAGCCCCATTGGAGTTCAAGAGACCCAGTACTTC.

This clone was recorded only once. The chain joins TRBV4-1 to TRBJ2-7, with TRBD2 matching over 8 bases. With 0 bases clipped from V and 7 bases from J, the junction kept 11 bases outside the gene matches. The CDR3 spans 16 residues. In germline, CDR1 is MGHRA, CDR2 YSYEKL. In nucleotides, the CDR3 is TGCGCCAGCAGCCAAGATCAAACTAGCGGCCGACAGGAGCAGTACTTC. This gives the protein CASSQDQTSGRQEQYF.

This clone was counted once. The chain couples TRBV16 to TRBJ1-1; 12 positions match TRBD1. The J segment lost 4 bases and the V segment lost 4 bases, leaving 1 base of the junction unmatched. Per germline, CDR1 KGHSY and CDR2 FQNENV. CDR3 length equals 14 residues. The DNA of the CDR3 is TGTGCCAGCAGCCCGGGACAGGGGGCCACTGAAGCTTTCTTT. Its translation: CASSPGQGATEAFF.

The chain recombines TRBV4-1 with TRBJ1-1; TRBD1 matches 12 bases. V lost 3 bases, J lost 5 bases, and 7 bases stayed unmatched. This CDR3 region has 16 residues. Germline CDR1 reads MGHRA; CDR2 reads YSYEKL. Here the CDR3 DNA reads TGCGCCAGCAGCCAGGCCGGGACAGGGGGCCGGACTGAAGCTTTCTTT. Encoded protein: CASSQAGTGGRTEAFF.